The text below deals with one T cell receptor (beta chain). Its cognate antigen is unknown. This CDR3 has 20 residues. Germline V lookup: CDR1 LGHNA, CDR2 YNFKEQ. The V segment lost 1 base and the J segment 1 base; nucleotides outside the gene matches: 12. This PCR relied on a set of 60 Vbeta primers and 13 Jbeta primers. The data were produced by immunoSEQ multiplex PCR, yet TCRdb's version contains in-frame clones alone and is incomplete. The repertoire includes about 130,000 clones, around 77% of them detected once, and around 1.9% sits in the top ten. This sample was included in a study of cytomegalovirus exposure and HLA in healthy donors. Overall study results and limits: Judged likely to be a sequencing artifact was a cluster of highly shared sequence variants. It was reported in a later analysis that an Asian-associated ancestry cluster showed fewer N-insertions than the approximately 700-donor mean.

This sequence originates from a woman aged 45-65 years in good health and CMV-seronegative. The sequenced material came from PBMCs. The rearrangement joins TRBV4-2 to TRBJ2-3; 12 nucleotides agree with TRBD2. CDR3 bases: TGTGCCAGCAGCCAAGTTTGGCTAGCGGGAGGGAAGATACGCACAGATACGCAGTATTTT. This gives the protein CASSQVWLAGGKIRTDTQYF.